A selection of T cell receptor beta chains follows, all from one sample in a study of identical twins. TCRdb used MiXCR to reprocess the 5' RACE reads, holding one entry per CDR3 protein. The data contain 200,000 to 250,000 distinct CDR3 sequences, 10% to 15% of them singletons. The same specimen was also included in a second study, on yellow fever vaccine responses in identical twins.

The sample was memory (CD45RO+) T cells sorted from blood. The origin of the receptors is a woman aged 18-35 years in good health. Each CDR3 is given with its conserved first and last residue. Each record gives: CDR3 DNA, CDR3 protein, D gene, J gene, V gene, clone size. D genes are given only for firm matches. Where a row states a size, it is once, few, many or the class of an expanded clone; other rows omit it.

DNA: TGTGCCAGCAGCCAAGATGTGTCCAGGGCCCCCTACGAGCAGTACTTC
CDR3: CASSQDVSRAPYEQYF
D: NA
J: TRBJ2-7
V: TRBV3-1
size: few

DNA: TGTGCCAGCAGCCCCGGGCAGGGCAGGGTAGGCACAGATACGCAGTATTTT
CDR3: CASSPGQGRVGTDTQYF
D: NA
J: TRBJ2-3
V: TRBV7-2
size: few

DNA: TGTGCCAGCAGACCCAAGGGTAAGGGCTCCTACAATGAGCAGTTCTTC
CDR3: CASRPKGKGSYNEQFF
D: NA
J: TRBJ2-1
V: TRBV11-2
size: few

DNA: TGTGCTAGCAGCCCGGGCGTAGCCAACACAGATACGCAGTATTTT
CDR3: CASSPGVANTDTQYF
D: NA
J: TRBJ2-3
V: TRBV7-7
size: NA

DNA: TGTGCCAGCAGCTTGGTACTAGCGGGGGGCCCAGATACGCAGTATTTT
CDR3: CASSLVLAGGPDTQYF
D: TRBD2
J: TRBJ2-3
V: TRBV5-6
size: NA

DNA: TGTGCCAGCAGCTTACAAGTAGGGACTAGCGGCGAGCAGTACTTC
CDR3: CASSLQVGTSGEQYF
D: TRBD2
J: TRBJ2-7
V: TRBV7-2
size: many

DNA: TGCAGTGCTAGAGATTTCGAGCGGGGGGGCGGAGATACGCAGTATTTT
CDR3: CSARDFERGGGDTQYF
D: TRBD2
J: TRBJ2-3
V: TRBV20-1
size: few

DNA: TGTGCCATCAGTGAACAACGGGACCCTACCTACGAGCAGTACTTC
CDR3: CAISEQRDPTYEQYF
D: NA
J: TRBJ2-7
V: TRBV10-3
size: few

DNA: TGTGCCAGCAGCTTAAACAGTAACTCCTACGAGCAGTACTTC
CDR3: CASSLNSNSYEQYF
D: NA
J: TRBJ2-7
V: TRBV7-9
size: NA

DNA: TGCGCCAGCAGCTTGGAGGCCCTAGCGGGGGTTAACACCGGGGAGCTGTTTTTT
CDR3: CASSLEALAGVNTGELFF
D: TRBD2
J: TRBJ2-2
V: TRBV5-1
size: NA

DNA: TGCGCCAGCAGCCCAGGTCCTTATAGCGGGGAGACCCAGTACTTC
CDR3: CASSPGPYSGETQYF
D: TRBD2
J: TRBJ2-5
V: TRBV4-3
size: few

DNA: TGTGCCAGCAGCTTAGAGAGAGGCGCCACAGATACGCAGTATTTT
CDR3: CASSLERGATDTQYF
D: NA
J: TRBJ2-3
V: TRBV7-2
size: few

DNA: TGTGCCAGCTCGGGAAGAAACTACGAGCAGTACTTC
CDR3: CASSGRNYEQYF
D: NA
J: TRBJ2-7
V: TRBV6-6
size: NA

DNA: TGTGCCAGCAGGCTGAGCGGGGGGGCGGGGGAGCTGTTTTTT
CDR3: CASRLSGGAGELFF
D: TRBD2
J: TRBJ2-2
V: TRBV6-1
size: NA

DNA: TGTGCCACCTCCCGACCTGGTACGGGCTACACCTTC
CDR3: CATSRPGTGYTF
D: NA
J: TRBJ1-2
V: TRBV24-1
size: NA

DNA: TGCAGTGCTCACTCCACCCGAACAGGGGAAGTGGCCAACGTCCTGACTTTC
CDR3: CSAHSTRTGEVANVLTF
D: TRBD1
J: TRBJ2-6
V: TRBV20-1
size: few

DNA: TGCAGCGTCGGTCAGTCCATGAACACTGAAGCTTTCTTT
CDR3: CSVGQSMNTEAFF
D: NA
J: TRBJ1-1
V: TRBV29-1
size: NA

DNA: TGTGCCAGCAAGCTTCAGGGCTCTGGAAACACCATATATTTT
CDR3: CASKLQGSGNTIYF
D: NA
J: TRBJ1-3
V: TRBV7-9
size: many

DNA: TGTGCCAGCAGTCCGCCCGGGACAGGGAACGAGCAGTTCTTC
CDR3: CASSPPGTGNEQFF
D: TRBD1
J: TRBJ2-1
V: TRBV25-1
size: NA

DNA: TGTGCCAGCAGTGAGGGGGATGTCGACGAGCAGTACTTC
CDR3: CASSEGDVDEQYF
D: NA
J: TRBJ2-7
V: TRBV6-1
size: few

DNA: TGTGCCAGCAGTTATTCGATGGGGATGGGTCAGCCCCAGCATTTT
CDR3: CASSYSMGMGQPQHF
D: NA
J: TRBJ1-5
V: TRBV6-5
size: NA

DNA: TGTGCCAGCAGCGTAGCCTATAACTATGGCTACACCTTC
CDR3: CASSVAYNYGYTF
D: NA
J: TRBJ1-2
V: TRBV9
size: many

DNA: TGTGCCAGCAGAGCAGGGGGTCAGGATGAGCAGTTCTTC
CDR3: CASRAGGQDEQFF
D: TRBD1
J: TRBJ2-1
V: TRBV6-6
size: few

DNA: TGTGCCAGCGCAACGGGACAGGGGACTGAAAAACTGTTTTTT
CDR3: CASATGQGTEKLFF
D: TRBD1
J: TRBJ1-4
V: TRBV7-9
size: NA

DNA: TGTGCCAGCAGCTTACCCCGACGGGCGGGGGCCTCCTACGAGCAGTACTTC
CDR3: CASSLPRRAGASYEQYF
D: NA
J: TRBJ2-7
V: TRBV11-2
size: NA

DNA: TGTGCCAGCAGTTCGATAGGGGGGACTGAAGCTTTCTTT
CDR3: CASSSIGGTEAFF
D: NA
J: TRBJ1-1
V: TRBV6-6
size: NA

DNA: TGCAGTGCCGAGATCAGGGCCTATAATTCACCCCTCCACTTT
CDR3: CSAEIRAYNSPLHF
D: NA
J: TRBJ1-6
V: TRBV20-1
size: few

DNA: TGCGCCAGCAGCTCAACAGGGATTTACACTGAAGCTTTCTTT
CDR3: CASSSTGIYTEAFF
D: NA
J: TRBJ1-1
V: TRBV5-1
size: many